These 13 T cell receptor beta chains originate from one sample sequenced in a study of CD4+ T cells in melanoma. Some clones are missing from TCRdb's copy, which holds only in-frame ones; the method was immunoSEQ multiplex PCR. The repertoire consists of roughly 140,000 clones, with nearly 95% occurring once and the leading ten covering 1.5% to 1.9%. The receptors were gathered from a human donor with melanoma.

CDR3 protein: CASSDGSPQYF. The CDR3 region has the DNA TGTGCCAGCAGTGATGGGTCTCCGCAGTATTTT. This sequence joins TRBV2 and TRBJ2-3; no definite D call. Trimming pared 3 bases from V and 10 bases from J, leaving 8 bases between. The CDR3 consists of 11 residues. Germline CDR1 reads SNHLY; CDR2 reads FYNNEI. Based on the CDR3 plus reference TRBV2 and TRBJ2-3, the full variable domain is EPEVTQTPSHQVTQMGQEVILRCVPISNHLYFYWYRQILGQKVEFLVSFYNNEISEKSEIFDDQFSVERPDGSNFTLKIRSTKLEDSAMYFCASSDGSPQYFGPGTRLTVL.

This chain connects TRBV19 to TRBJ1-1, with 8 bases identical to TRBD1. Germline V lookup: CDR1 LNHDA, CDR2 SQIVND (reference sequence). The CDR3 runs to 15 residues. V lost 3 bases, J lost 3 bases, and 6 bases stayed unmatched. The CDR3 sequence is CASSMGTGGHTEAFF. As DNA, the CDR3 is TGTGCCAGTAGTATGGGTACAGGGGGTCACACTGAAGCTTTCTTT.

Here the CDR3 DNA reads TGTGCCAGCAGCGGGGGGGAGCGTAGAAGCACAGATACGCAGTATTTT. Protein: CASSGGERRSTDTQYF. The chain recombines TRBV5-4 with TRBJ2-3; 7 bases line up with TRBD2. This CDR3 is built from 16 residues. The germline V gene encodes CDR1 SGHNT and CDR2 YYREEE (reference sequence). Unmatched junction bases numbered 8, after V lost 4 bases and J lost 0 bases.

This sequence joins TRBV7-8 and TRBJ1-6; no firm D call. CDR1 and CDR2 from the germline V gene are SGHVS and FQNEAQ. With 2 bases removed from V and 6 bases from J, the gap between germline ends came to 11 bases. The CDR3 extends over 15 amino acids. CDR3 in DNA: TGTGCCAGCAGCTTAATCGGGTCCGCTAATTCACCCCTCCACTTT. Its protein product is CASSLIGSANSPLHF.

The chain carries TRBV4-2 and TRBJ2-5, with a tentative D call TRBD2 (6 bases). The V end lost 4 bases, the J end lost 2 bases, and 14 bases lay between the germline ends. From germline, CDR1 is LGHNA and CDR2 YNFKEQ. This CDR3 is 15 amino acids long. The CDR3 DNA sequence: TGTGCCAGCAGCCTGGGGACTCGAATGCAAGAGACCCAGTACTTC. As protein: CASSLGTRMQETQYF.

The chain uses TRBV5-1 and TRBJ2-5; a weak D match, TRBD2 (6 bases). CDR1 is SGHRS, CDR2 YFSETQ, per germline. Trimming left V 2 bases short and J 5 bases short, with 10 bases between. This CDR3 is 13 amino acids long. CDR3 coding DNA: TGCGCCAGCAGCTTCTCAGGGACTGAGACCCAGTACTTC. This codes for CASSFSGTETQYF.

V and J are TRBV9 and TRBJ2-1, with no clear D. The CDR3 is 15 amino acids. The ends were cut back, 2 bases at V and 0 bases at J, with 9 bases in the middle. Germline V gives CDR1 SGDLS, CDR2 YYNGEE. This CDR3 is CASSVFGSSYNEQFF. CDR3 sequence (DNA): TGTGCCAGCAGCGTTTTCGGAAGCTCCTACAATGAGCAGTTCTTC.

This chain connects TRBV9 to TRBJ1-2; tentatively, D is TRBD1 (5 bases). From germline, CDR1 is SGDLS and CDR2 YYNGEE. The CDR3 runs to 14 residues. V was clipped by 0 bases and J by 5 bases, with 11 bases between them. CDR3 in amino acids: CASSVDTGEYGYTF. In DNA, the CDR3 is TGTGCCAGCAGCGTAGATACGGGGGAATATGGCTACACCTTC.

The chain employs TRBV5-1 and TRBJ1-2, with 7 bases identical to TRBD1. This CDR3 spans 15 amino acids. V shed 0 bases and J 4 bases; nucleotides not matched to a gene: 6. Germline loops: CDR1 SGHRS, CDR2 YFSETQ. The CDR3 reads CASSLEAGGAYGYTF. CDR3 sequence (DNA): TGCGCCAGCAGCTTGGAGGCAGGGGGAGCCTATGGCTACACCTTC.

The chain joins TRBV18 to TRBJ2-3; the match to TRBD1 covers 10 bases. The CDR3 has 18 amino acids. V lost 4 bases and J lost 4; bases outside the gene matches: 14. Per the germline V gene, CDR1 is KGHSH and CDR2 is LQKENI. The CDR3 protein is CASSLRQRDRGGADTQYF. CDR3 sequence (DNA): TGTGCCAGCTCACTTCGACAACGGGACAGGGGTGGGGCAGATACGCAGTATTTT.

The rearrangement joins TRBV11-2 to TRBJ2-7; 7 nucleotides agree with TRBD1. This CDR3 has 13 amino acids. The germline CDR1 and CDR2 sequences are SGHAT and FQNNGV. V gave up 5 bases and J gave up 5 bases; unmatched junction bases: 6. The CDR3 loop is CASSKTGLDEQYF. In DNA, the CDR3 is TGTGCCAGCAGCAAGACAGGGCTTGACGAGCAGTACTTC.

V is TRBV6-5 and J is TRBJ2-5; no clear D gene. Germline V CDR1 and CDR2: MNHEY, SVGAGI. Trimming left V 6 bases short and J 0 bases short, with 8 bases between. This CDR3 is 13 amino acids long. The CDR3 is CASSSPYQETQYF. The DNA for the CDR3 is TGTGCCAGCAGCTCGCCGTACCAAGAGACCCAGTACTTC.

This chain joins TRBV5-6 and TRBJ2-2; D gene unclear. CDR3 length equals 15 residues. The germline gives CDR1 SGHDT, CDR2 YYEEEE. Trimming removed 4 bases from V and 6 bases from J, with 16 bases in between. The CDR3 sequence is CASSLGPPLAGELFF. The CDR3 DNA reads TGTGCCAGCAGCCTCGGACCGCCCCTGGCCGGGGAGCTGTTTTTT. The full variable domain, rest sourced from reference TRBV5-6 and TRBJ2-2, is DAGVTQSPTHLIKTRGQQVTLRCSPKSGHDTVSWYQQALGQGPQFIFQYYEEEERQRGNFPDRFSGHQFPNYSSELNVNALLLGDSALYLCASSLGPPLAGELFFGEGSRLTVL.